This T cell receptor (beta chain) was recovered during a study of blood T cell repertoires in COVID-19. About the study: Nucleic acid was either cDNA or gDNA, and it came from T cells, B-cell-depleted T cells, or PBMCs.

TCRdb's table, derived via immunoSEQ multiplex PCR, lists solely in-frame clones and lacks some. The profile shows some 250,000 clones, roughly nine tenths of them singletons. The study drew participants aged about 18 to 89 years from 20 to 30 US areas. Each participant's cohort was designated according to participant-reported clinical history. Germline CDR1 MNHEY, CDR2 SVGAGI. With 9 bases removed from V and 4 bases from J, the gap between germline ends came to 15 bases. The CDR3 is 13 residues long. The sample consisted of PBMCs or T cells enriched from blood (not recorded which). This rearrangement joins TRBV6-5 to TRBJ1-2; tentatively, D is TRBD1 (5 bases). The source of this sequence is a human donor in a cohort exposed to, infected with or recovered from COVID-19 (not recorded which). The donor label of this sample is uncertain. The CDR3, as DNA: TGTGCCAGTGGGTGGCAGGGAGGCTATGGCTACACCTTC. This translates into CASGWQGGYGYTF.